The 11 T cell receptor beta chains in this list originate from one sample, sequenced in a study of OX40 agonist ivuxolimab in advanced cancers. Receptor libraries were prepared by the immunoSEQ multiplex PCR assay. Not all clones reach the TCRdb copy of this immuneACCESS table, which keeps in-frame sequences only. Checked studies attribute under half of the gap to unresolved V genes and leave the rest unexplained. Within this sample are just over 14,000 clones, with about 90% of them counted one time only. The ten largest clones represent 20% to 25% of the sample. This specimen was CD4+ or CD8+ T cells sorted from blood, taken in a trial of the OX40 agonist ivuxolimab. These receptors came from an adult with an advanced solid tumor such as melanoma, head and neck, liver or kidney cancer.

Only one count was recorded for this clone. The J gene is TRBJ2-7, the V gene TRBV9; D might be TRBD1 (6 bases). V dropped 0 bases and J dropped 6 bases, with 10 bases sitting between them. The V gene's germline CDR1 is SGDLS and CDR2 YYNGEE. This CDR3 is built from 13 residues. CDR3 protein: CASSVGTAVEQYF. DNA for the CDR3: TGTGCCAGCAGCGTAGGGACAGCCGTCGAGCAGTACTTC.

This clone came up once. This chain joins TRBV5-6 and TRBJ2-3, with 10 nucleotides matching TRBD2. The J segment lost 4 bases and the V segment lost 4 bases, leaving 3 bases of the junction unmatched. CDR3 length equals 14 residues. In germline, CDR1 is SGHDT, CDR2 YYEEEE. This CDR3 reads CASSPGTSADTQYF. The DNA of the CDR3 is TGTGCCAGCAGCCCCGGGACTAGCGCAGATACGCAGTATTTT.

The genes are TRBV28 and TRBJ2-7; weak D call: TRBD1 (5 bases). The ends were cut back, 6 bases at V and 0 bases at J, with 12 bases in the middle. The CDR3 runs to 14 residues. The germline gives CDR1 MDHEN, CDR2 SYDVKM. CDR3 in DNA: TGTGCCAGCAGATACAAGACAGACTCCTACGAGCAGTACTTC. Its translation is CASRYKTDSYEQYF.

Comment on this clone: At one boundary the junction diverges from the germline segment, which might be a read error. The DNA for the CDR3 is TGCGCCAGCAGTGAGGGGCCGGGAACAACGAATGAAAAACTGTTTTTT. Amino acid sequence: CASSEGPGTTNEKLFF. J is TRBJ1-4 and V is TRBV10-1; D unclear. The length of the CDR3 is 16 residues. CDR1 and CDR2 from the germline V gene are WNHNN and SYGVQD (reference sequence).

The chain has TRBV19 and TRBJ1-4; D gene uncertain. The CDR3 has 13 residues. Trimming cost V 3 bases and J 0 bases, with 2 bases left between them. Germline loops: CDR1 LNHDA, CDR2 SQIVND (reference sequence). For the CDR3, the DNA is TGTGCCAGTAGTATGACAACTAATGAAAAACTGTTTTTT. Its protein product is CASSMTTNEKLFF.

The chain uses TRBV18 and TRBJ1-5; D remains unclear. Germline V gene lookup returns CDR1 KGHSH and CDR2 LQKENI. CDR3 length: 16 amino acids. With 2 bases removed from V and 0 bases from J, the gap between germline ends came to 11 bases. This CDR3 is CASSPEPGDSNQPQHF. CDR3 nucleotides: TGTGCCAGCTCACCAGAACCCGGAGATAGCAATCAGCCCCAGCATTTT.

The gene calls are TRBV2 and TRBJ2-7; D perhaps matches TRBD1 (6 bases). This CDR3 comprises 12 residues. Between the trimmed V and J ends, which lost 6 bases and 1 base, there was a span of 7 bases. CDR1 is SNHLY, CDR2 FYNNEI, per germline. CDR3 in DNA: TGTGCCAGCAGCGACAGGTCCTACGAGCAGTACTTC. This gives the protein CASSDRSYEQYF.

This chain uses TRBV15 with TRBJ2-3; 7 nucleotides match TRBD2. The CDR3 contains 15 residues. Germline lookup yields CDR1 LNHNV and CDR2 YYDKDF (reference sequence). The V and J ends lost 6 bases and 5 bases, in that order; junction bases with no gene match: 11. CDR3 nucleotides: TGTGCCACCAGAGTTGGGAGGGCAATTATAGATACGCAGTATTTT. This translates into CATRVGRAIIDTQYF.

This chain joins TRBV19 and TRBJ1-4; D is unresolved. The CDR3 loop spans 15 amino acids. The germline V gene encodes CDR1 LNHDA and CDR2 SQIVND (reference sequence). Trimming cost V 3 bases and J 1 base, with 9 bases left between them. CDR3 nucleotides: TGTGCCAGTAGTATCGAACTGATAACTAATGAAAAACTGTTTTTT. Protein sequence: CASSIELITNEKLFF.

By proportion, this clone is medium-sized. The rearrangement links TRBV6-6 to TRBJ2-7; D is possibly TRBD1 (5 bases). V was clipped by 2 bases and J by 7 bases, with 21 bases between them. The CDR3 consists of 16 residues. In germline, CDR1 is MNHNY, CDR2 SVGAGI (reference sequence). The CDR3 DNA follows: TGTGCCAGCAGTTACGGGGCAGAGACCCTAGTGTGGGAGCAGTACTTC. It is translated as CASSYGAETLVWEQYF.

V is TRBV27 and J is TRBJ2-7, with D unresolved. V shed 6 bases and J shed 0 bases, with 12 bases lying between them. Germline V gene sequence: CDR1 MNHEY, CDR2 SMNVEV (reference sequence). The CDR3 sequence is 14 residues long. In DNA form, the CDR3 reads TGTGCCAGCAGGCCGATCAAGAGCTCCTACGAGCAGTACTTC. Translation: CASRPIKSSYEQYF.